A single sample is the source of the 21 T cell receptor beta chains below, sequenced in a study of T cell changes during pregnancy in multiple sclerosis. Libraries were prepared by immunoSEQ multiplex PCR; TCRdb keeps only in-frame clonotypes and omits some of them. Seen here are some 64,000 clones, 90% observed once, and the top ten hold more than 2%. This specimen was peripheral blood, taken in the second trimester of pregnancy. These receptors were taken from a female donor in good health, enrolled as a control in a pregnancy study.

This chain uses TRBV5-6 with TRBJ2-7; no firm D call. CDR1 is SGHDT, CDR2 YYEEEE, per germline. The V gene lost 1 base and the J gene lost 5 bases, with 7 bases spanning the gap. The CDR3 runs to 12 residues. As DNA, the CDR3 is TGTGCCAGCAGCTTGCCCCCTAACGAGCAGTACTTC. Amino acid sequence: CASSLPPNEQYF.

The rearrangement uses TRBV27 and TRBJ2-1; the D gene is possibly TRBD2 (5 bases). V lost 4 bases to trimming and J lost 2 bases, with 12 bases between them. This CDR3 comprises 15 residues. The V gene's germline CDR1 is MNHEY and CDR2 SMNVEV (reference sequence). The CDR3 region is CASSYGVSTYNEQFF. The CDR3 region has the DNA TGTGCCAGCAGTTACGGGGTTAGTACCTACAATGAGCAGTTCTTC.

This chain joins TRBV2 and TRBJ1-3, with 10 bases fitting TRBD1. CDR1 is SNHLY and CDR2 is FYNNEI in the germline V gene. J gave up 2 bases and V 6 bases, and 7 bases lay outside the gene matches. The CDR3 totals 16 residues. CDR3 bases: TGTGCCAGCAGGGATGGGGACAGGGGCGCTGGAAACACCATATATTTT. Protein product: CASRDGDRGAGNTIYF.

The chain is built from TRBV9 and TRBJ2-5; 7 bases line up with TRBD2. This CDR3 contains 15 residues. Trimming cost V 3 bases and J 1 base; bases outside gene matches: 6. The V gene's germline CDR1 is SGDLS and CDR2 YYNGEE. CDR3 amino acids: CASSDRTGGQETQYF. CDR3 coding DNA: TGTGCCAGCAGCGATAGAACGGGAGGCCAAGAGACCCAGTACTTC.

This clone was counted only a few times. The rearrangement joins TRBV29-1 to TRBJ2-1; TRBD1 agrees at 7 bases. The trim removed 1 base at V and 7 bases at J, leaving 10 bases unmatched. The CDR3 loop spans 15 amino acids. Germline assignment: CDR1 SQVTM and CDR2 ANQGSEA. The CDR3 DNA is TGCAGCGTTGAAGGTTCGTCAGGGGGTTGGAATGAGCAGTTCTTC. Translated: CSVEGSSGGWNEQFF.

This chain links TRBV6-6 with TRBJ2-1; 7 bases fit TRBD1. The germline V gene has CDR1 MNHNY and CDR2 SVGAGI (reference sequence). The V and J ends lost 6 bases and 6 bases, in that order; junction bases with no gene match: 2. The CDR3 sequence is 12 residues long. This CDR3 reads CASSRQGNEQFF. The DNA for the CDR3 is TGTGCCAGCAGCCGACAGGGCAATGAGCAGTTCTTC.

Concerning this clone: At one end the junction does not follow the germline gene, possibly because of a read error. The V gene is TRBV7-7, the J gene TRBJ2-5; D is unresolved. The germline CDR1 and CDR2 sequences are SSHAT and FNYEAQ (reference sequence). CDR3 size: 13 residues. The CDR3 DNA is TGTGCTAGCAGCTCCCGGTACCAAGAGACCCAGTACTTC. It specifies CASSSRYQETQYF.

The rearrangement joins TRBV27 to TRBJ2-1; 14 positions match TRBD2. Germline V CDR1 and CDR2: MNHEY, SMNVEV (reference sequence). Losses at the gene ends were 9 bases for V and 8 bases for J; bases not matched to a gene: 6. This CDR3 is 14 amino acids long. CDR3 DNA sequence: TGTGCCAGTCAAGGGACTAGCGGGAGTTATGAGCAGTTCTTC. It encodes CASQGTSGSYEQFF.

The rearrangement uses TRBV27 and TRBJ2-1; 8 bases align to TRBD2. Germline V gene sequence: CDR1 MNHEY, CDR2 SMNVEV (reference sequence). The CDR3 spans 15 residues. The ends lost 6 bases at V and 5 bases at J; junction bases unmatched: 9. The CDR3 sequence is CASSPSGWGDNEQFF. CDR3 bases: TGTGCCAGCAGCCCTAGCGGGTGGGGGGACAATGAGCAGTTCTTC.

This clone has only one observation. The rearrangement joins TRBV6-1 to TRBJ1-5; D unresolved. The CDR3 extends over 14 amino acids. V lost 2 bases and J lost 4, with 9 bases in between. The germline gives CDR1 MNHNS, CDR2 SASEGT. For the CDR3, the DNA is TGTGCCAGCAGTGAACCCGTCTTAAATCAGCCCCAGCATTTT. It translates to CASSEPVLNQPQHF.

This clone is a singleton in its sample. This chain joins TRBV2 and TRBJ1-6, with 7 bases fitting TRBD1. Germline V gene sequence: CDR1 SNHLY, CDR2 FYNNEI. V was clipped by 10 bases and J by 9 bases; unmatched bases: 12. This CDR3 is 14 amino acids long. CDR3 loop: CATADRDRSSPLHF. As DNA, the CDR3 is TGTGCCACCGCTGACCGGGACAGAAGTTCACCCCTCCACTTT.

The V call is TRBV2, the J call TRBJ2-1; 8 nucleotides align to TRBD1. CDR3 size: 14 residues. With 8 bases clipped from V and 4 bases from J, the junction kept 7 bases outside the gene matches. Germline V gene data show CDR1 as SNHLY and CDR2 as FYNNEI. The chain's CDR3 is CASLPDRVYNEQFF. The CDR3 region has the DNA TGTGCCAGCTTGCCGGACAGGGTTTACAATGAGCAGTTCTTC.

The genes are TRBV30 and TRBJ2-7; possible D gene TRBD1, 6 bases. From germline, CDR1 is GTSNPN and CDR2 SVGIG (reference sequence). Trimming pared 0 bases from V and 5 bases from J, leaving 17 bases between. The CDR3 has 15 residues. The CDR3 DNA reads TGTGCCTGGAGTGTAAGTGGGACAACTCTCCACGAGCAGTACTTC. Its translation is CAWSVSGTTLHEQYF.

The J gene is TRBJ2-7, the V gene TRBV27; 7 bases are shared with TRBD1. Germline CDR1 reads MNHEY; CDR2 reads SMNVEV (reference sequence). V lost 6 bases to trimming and J lost 4 bases; unmatched junction nucleotides: 15. This CDR3 contains 16 residues. This CDR3 reads CASRTIRDRPNYEQYF. In DNA form, the CDR3 reads TGTGCCAGCAGGACAATCCGGGACAGACCGAATTACGAGCAGTACTTC.

V is TRBV19 and J is TRBJ2-1; tentatively, D is TRBD2 (6 bases). This CDR3 region has 12 residues. Trimming shortened V by 7 bases and J by 6 bases, and 10 bases separated the two germline ends. Germline CDR1 is LNHDA and CDR2 is SQIVND (reference sequence). The CDR3, as DNA: TGTGCCAGTACCATGGGGGGCAATGAGCAGTTCTTC. Its translation: CASTMGGNEQFF.

The gene calls are TRBV18 and TRBJ1-6; 8 bases are a match to TRBD1. Trimming cost V 3 bases and J 6 bases; bases outside gene matches: 10. The CDR3 sequence is 17 residues long. Germline V CDR1 and CDR2: KGHSH, LQKENI. The CDR3 loop is CASSPRPGQGINSPLHF. The CDR3 coding sequence is TGTGCCAGCTCACCCCGCCCCGGACAGGGAATTAATTCACCCCTCCACTTT.

The CDR3 region is CASRLTPGGGGQQYF. DNA of the CDR3: TGTGCCAGCAGACTAACCCCGGGAGGCGGGGGGCAGCAGTACTTC. The genes are TRBV7-2 and TRBJ2-7; 8 bases align to TRBD2. This CDR3 has 15 residues. Germline V gene lookup returns CDR1 SGHTA and CDR2 FQGNSA. V trimming: 6 bases; J trimming: 8 bases; junction bases outside the gene matches: 15.

J is TRBJ1-2 and V is TRBV4-1; D perhaps matches TRBD1 (5 bases). Germline CDR1 reads MGHRA; CDR2 reads YSYEKL. This CDR3 contains 13 residues. V was trimmed by 2 bases and J by 7 bases, leaving 11 bases between them. CDR3 protein: CASSQRRVVGYTF. DNA for the CDR3: TGCGCCAGCAGCCAACGCAGGGTGGTTGGCTACACCTTC.

The genes are TRBV19 and TRBJ1-2, with TRBD1 matching over 7 bases. V was clipped by 8 bases and J by 2 bases; unmatched bases: 11. This CDR3 is 15 amino acids long. Looked up from germline, CDR1 is LNHDA and CDR2 is SQIVND (reference sequence). The CDR3 DNA follows: TGTGCCAGTCGTACCCGGGACAGCCTAAACTATGGCTACACCTTC. It codes for CASRTRDSLNYGYTF.

The chain employs TRBV19 and TRBJ1-2, with 8 bases fitting TRBD1. Trimming at V came to 4 bases and at J to 7 bases, leaving 11 bases not matched to a gene. Germline CDR1 reads LNHDA; CDR2 reads SQIVND (reference sequence). This CDR3 is built from 15 residues. The CDR3 protein is CASSNGDRKRGGYTF. Written as DNA, the CDR3 is TGTGCCAGTAGTAACGGGGACAGGAAAAGAGGTGGCTACACCTTC.

This chain links TRBV9 with TRBJ1-2, with D hard to call. CDR3 length: 13 amino acids. V was clipped by 0 bases and J by 7 bases, with 10 bases between them. CDR1 and CDR2 (germline): SGDLS, YYNGEE. CDR3 amino acids: CASSVDGGPGYTF. Here the CDR3 DNA reads TGTGCCAGCAGCGTAGACGGTGGGCCTGGCTACACCTTC.